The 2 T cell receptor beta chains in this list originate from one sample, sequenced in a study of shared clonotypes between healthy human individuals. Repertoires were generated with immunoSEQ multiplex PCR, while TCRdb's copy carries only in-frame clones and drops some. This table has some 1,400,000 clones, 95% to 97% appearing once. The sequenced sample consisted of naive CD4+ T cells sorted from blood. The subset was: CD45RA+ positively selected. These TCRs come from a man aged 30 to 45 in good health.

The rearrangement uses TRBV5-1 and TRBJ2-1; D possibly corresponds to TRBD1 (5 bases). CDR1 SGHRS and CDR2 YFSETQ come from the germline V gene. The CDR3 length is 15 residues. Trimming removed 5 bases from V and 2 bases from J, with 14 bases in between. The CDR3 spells CASSQWTTTYNEQFF. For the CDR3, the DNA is TGCGCCAGCAGTCAATGGACAACAACCTACAATGAGCAGTTCTTC.

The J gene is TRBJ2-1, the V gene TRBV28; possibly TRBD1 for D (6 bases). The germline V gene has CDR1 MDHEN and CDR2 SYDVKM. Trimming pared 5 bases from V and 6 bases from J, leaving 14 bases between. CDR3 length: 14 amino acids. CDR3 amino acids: CASSPTGLLNEQFF. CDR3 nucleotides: TGTGCCAGCAGTCCGACAGGACTCCTCAATGAGCAGTTCTTC.